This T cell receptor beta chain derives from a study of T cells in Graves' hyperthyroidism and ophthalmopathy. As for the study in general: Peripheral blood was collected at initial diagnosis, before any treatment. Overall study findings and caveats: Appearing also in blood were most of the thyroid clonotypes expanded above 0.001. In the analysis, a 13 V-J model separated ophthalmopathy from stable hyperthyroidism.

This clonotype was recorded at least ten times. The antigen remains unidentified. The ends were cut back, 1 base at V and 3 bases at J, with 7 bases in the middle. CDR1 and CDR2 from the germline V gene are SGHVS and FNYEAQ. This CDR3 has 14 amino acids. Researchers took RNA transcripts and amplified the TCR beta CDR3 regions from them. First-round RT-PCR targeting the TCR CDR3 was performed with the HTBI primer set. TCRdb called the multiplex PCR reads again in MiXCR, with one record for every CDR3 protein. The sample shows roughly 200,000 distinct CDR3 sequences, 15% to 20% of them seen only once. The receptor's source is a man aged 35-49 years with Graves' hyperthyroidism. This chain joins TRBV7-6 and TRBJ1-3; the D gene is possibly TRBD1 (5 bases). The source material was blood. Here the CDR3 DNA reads TGTGCCAGCAGCTTAGGAGGGGATGGAAACACCATATATTTT. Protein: CASSLGGDGNTIYF. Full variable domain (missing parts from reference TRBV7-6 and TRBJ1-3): GAGVSQSPRYKVTKRGQDVALRCDPISGHVSLYWYRQALGQGPEFLTYFNYEAQQDKSGLPNDRFSAERPEGSISTLTIQRTEQRDSAMYRCASSLGGDGNTIYFGEGSWLTVV.